The 15 T cell receptor beta chains presented below share a single source sample, sequenced in a study of blood T cells in healthy people across ages. Through a sample-barcoded 5' primer and a J-beta primer mix, a second PCR was run for roughly 6 to 11 cycles. TCRdb re-called the 5' RACE reads with MiXCR, one entry per CDR3 protein. The table lists nearly 800,000 distinct CDR3 sequences, approximately 25% of them singletons. The same sample was also used in a study of T cells of mothers and their children.

The sequenced material came from blood. The receptors were sampled from a boy aged 5-17 years in good health.

The gene calls are TRBV4-1 and TRBJ2-5, with 8 positions matching TRBD2. The last part of the DNA fits TRBJ2-1 better; the J call may be wrong. Looked up from germline, CDR1 is MGHRA and CDR2 is YSYEKL. The CDR3 is 14 amino acids. CDR3 sequence (DNA): TGCGCCAGCAGCCAAGCGGGAGGGCCTCCCCGGCAGTTCTTC. This encodes CASSQAGGPPRQFF.

As concerns this clonotype: The germline gene is not matched at one end of the junction; a read error may be the cause. The J gene is TRBJ1-1, the V gene TRBV9; D is uncertain. The length of the CDR3 is 12 residues. Germline values: CDR1 SGDLS, CDR2 YYNGEE. CDR3: CVSSPQRGEAFF. The DNA of the CDR3 is TGTGTCAGCAGCCCCCAGAGAGGTGAAGCTTTCTTT.

This clonotype was detected only a few times. This rearrangement joins TRBV20-1 to TRBJ1-3; no reliable D call. Looked up from germline, CDR1 is DFQATT and CDR2 is SNEGSKA (reference sequence). The CDR3 runs to 16 residues. Trimming pared 3 bases from V and 0 bases from J, leaving 15 bases between. CDR3 in DNA: TGCAGTGCTAGGGACCTCCGCCACTACTCTGGAAACACCATATATTTT. Protein product: CSARDLRHYSGNTIYF.

The sample holds a few counts of this clonotype. The rearrangement links TRBV29-1 to TRBJ2-2; D call uncertain. CDR1 is SQVTM, CDR2 ANQGSEA, per germline. This CDR3 comprises 11 residues. V lost 6 bases and J lost 5, with 7 bases in between. The CDR3 reads CSVTETGELFF. The CDR3 region has the DNA TGCAGCGTCACTGAAACCGGGGAGCTGTTTTTT.

V is TRBV11-2 and J is TRBJ2-1; TRBD2 matches 10 bases. Looked up from germline, CDR1 is SGHAT and CDR2 is FQNNGV. The CDR3 has 15 amino acids. The V gene end was trimmed by 3 bases and the J gene end by 8 bases; junction bases not matched to a gene: 7. The CDR3 reads CASSFQLAGIDEQFF. DNA for the CDR3: TGTGCCAGCAGCTTTCAACTAGCGGGAATCGATGAGCAGTTCTTC.

The chain employs TRBV7-9 and TRBJ2-1; 8 nucleotides align to TRBD1. The CDR3 has 14 residues. Germline V CDR1 and CDR2: SEHNR, FQNEAQ (reference sequence). V lost 2 bases, J lost 6 bases, and 3 bases stayed unmatched. CDR3 DNA: TGTGCCAGCAGCTTACAGGACAGGGCCAATGAGCAGTTCTTC. This sequence encodes CASSLQDRANEQFF.

The chain joins TRBV4-1 to TRBJ2-3; the D gene is possibly TRBD1 (6 bases). V was clipped by 4 bases and J by 2 bases, with 22 bases between them. CDR3 length: 18 residues. Germline V CDR1 and CDR2: MGHRA, YSYEKL. The CDR3 DNA follows: TGCGCCAGCAGCCCCCTGAAAACCCATAGACAGGTCACAGATACGCAGTATTTT. Translating it yields CASSPLKTHRQVTDTQYF.

This clonotype has a handful of counts. The CDR3 DNA sequence: TGCAGTGCTAGAGGCCGGACTAGCGGGGCGAGGAACACCGGGGAGCTGTTTTTT. Translating gives CSARGRTSGARNTGELFF. V and J are TRBV20-1 and TRBJ2-2; 12 bases fit TRBD2. Losses at the gene ends were 1 base for V and 1 base for J; bases not matched to a gene: 7. CDR3 length: 18 residues. Looked up from germline, CDR1 is DFQATT and CDR2 is SNEGSKA (reference sequence).

This clonotype was detected a few times. The chain recombines TRBV12-3 or TRBV12-4 with TRBJ1-4; D gene ambiguous. The CDR3 spans 15 residues. V gave up 1 base and J gave up 2 bases, with 8 bases separating them. The CDR3 is CASSLGGPTNEKLFF. Written as DNA, the CDR3 is TGTGCCAGCAGTTTAGGGGGTCCGACTAATGAAAAACTGTTTTTT.

The genes are TRBV13 and TRBJ2-5, with a possible D match to TRBD2 (7 bases). The DNA end lines up better with TRBJ2-7; the J call may be wrong. Germline CDR1 reads PRHDT; CDR2 reads FYEKMQ (reference sequence). This CDR3 is built from 16 residues. This chain's CDR3 is CASSSPGEGFSYEQYF. In DNA form, the CDR3 reads TGTGCCAGCAGCTCCCCAGGGGAGGGATTCTCCTACGAGCAGTACTTC.

This clonotype was recorded a few times. The chain couples TRBV27 to TRBJ2-6; D might be TRBD1 (6 bases). The CDR3 is made up of 17 amino acids. V was trimmed by 3 bases and J by 0 bases, leaving 12 bases between them. Germline CDR1 reads MNHEY; CDR2 reads SMNVEV (reference sequence). In nucleotides, the CDR3 is TGTGCCAGCAGTTTCATAACAGGGAACTCTGGGGCCAACGTCCTGACTTTC. Its translation: CASSFITGNSGANVLTF.

V gene TRBV6-2 or TRBV6-3 combines with J gene TRBJ2-1, with no clear D. This CDR3 contains 12 residues. V dropped 1 base and J dropped 9 bases, with 7 bases sitting between them. Germline loops: CDR1 MNHEY, CDR2 SVGEGT. As DNA, the CDR3 is TGTGCCAGCAGTTACTATGCTCTTGAGCAGTTCTTC. Translation gives CASSYYALEQFF.

This clonotype was found a few times. The V and J genes are TRBV12-3 or TRBV12-4 and TRBJ2-2; D is undetermined. Trimming took off 6 bases at V and 0 bases at J, with 8 bases between the two ends. There are 14 residues in the CDR3. CDR3 sequence: CASSLHANTGELFF. In nucleotides, the CDR3 is TGTGCCAGCAGCTTACACGCGAACACCGGGGAGCTGTTTTTT.

The rearrangement uses TRBV5-1 and TRBJ1-1; tentatively, D is TRBD1 (6 bases). CDR3 size: 13 residues. Germline V gives CDR1 SGHRS, CDR2 YFSETQ. The V gene lost 2 bases and the J gene lost 6 bases, with 11 bases spanning the gap. The CDR3 protein is CASSFNRVSEAFF. CDR3 DNA: TGCGCCAGCAGCTTCAACAGGGTATCTGAAGCTTTCTTT.

Of note for this clonotype: An end of the junction does not agree with germline; a read error may underlie this. V gene TRBV15 combines with J gene TRBJ2-7; D is perhaps TRBD1 or TRBD2 (6 bases each). CDR1 is LNHNV, CDR2 YYDKDF, per germline (reference sequence). The CDR3 sequence is 17 residues long. The CDR3 bases are TGTGCCACCAGCGGAGATAGGGGGGCTCTACGAGGTTACGAGCAGTACTTC. It translates to CATSGDRGALRGYEQYF.